A selection of T cell receptor beta chains follows, all from one sample in a study of T cell responses to AZD1222 COVID-19 vaccine. Sequencing used immunoSEQ multiplex PCR; TCRdb keeps in-frame clones, though not all of them. The sample shows some 150,000 clones, 80% to 95% of them seen only once. Sequencing was performed on peripheral blood, taken 28 days after the second AZD1222 dose. These receptors were taken from an adult who received the AZD1222 COVID-19 vaccine. Each CDR3 is given with its conserved first and last residue. A D gene is named only where the DNA matches it firmly. The size field is filled for only some rows; it gives once, few, many or a size class.

size,D,J,V,CDR3,DNA
-,-,TRBJ1-6,TRBV30,CAWSVLSSGSAPLHF,TGTGCCTGGAGTGTACTTAGTTCGGGTTCGGCACCCCTCCACTTT
-,TRBD1,TRBJ1-1,TRBV5-1,CASSSQGSNTEAFF,TGCGCCAGCAGCTCACAGGGGTCGAACACTGAAGCTTTCTTT
-,TRBD1,TRBJ1-2,TRBV27,CASSFMGTEDHYGYTF,TGTGCCAGCAGTTTTATGGGGACAGAAGATCACTATGGCTACACCTTC
-,TRBD1,TRBJ2-5,TRBV5-1,CASSFGPGQGETQYF,TGCGCCAGCAGCTTCGGCCCGGGACAGGGGGAGACCCAGTACTTC
-,-,TRBJ2-2,TRBV3-1/TRBV3-2,CASSRGTGELFF,TGTGCCAGCAGCCGGGGCACCGGGGAGCTGTTTTTT
-,TRBD1,TRBJ1-3,TRBV30,CAWSAGDSSGNTIYF,TGTGCCTGGAGTGCAGGGGACAGCTCTGGAAACACCATATATTTT
-,TRBD1,TRBJ2-1,TRBV6-5,CASSSGTADYNEQFF,TGTGCCAGCAGCTCCGGGACAGCGGATTACAATGAGCAGTTCTTC
-,-,TRBJ2-2,TRBV15,CATSKTENTGELFF,TGTGCCACCAGCAAGACAGAGAACACCGGGGAGCTGTTTTTT
-,TRBD1,TRBJ1-2,TRBV28,CASGRLTGTEAFYGYTF,TGTGCCAGCGGAAGACTTACCGGGACAGAGGCCTTCTATGGCTACACCTTC
once,-,TRBJ1-1,TRBV6-5,CATSLGDTEAFF,TGTGCCACCTCCCTGGGGGACACTGAAGCTTTCTTT
-,TRBD1,TRBJ2-5,TRBV29-1,CSAKQGQETQYF,TGCAGCGCAAAACAGGGGCAGGAGACCCAGTACTTC
once,-,TRBJ1-1,TRBV29-1,CSVARGGTEAFF,TGCAGCGTTGCCCGGGGAGGCACTGAAGCTTTCTTT
-,-,TRBJ1-1,TRBV7-9,CASSLSTEAFF,TGTGCCAGCAGCTTATCCACTGAAGCTTTCTTT
-,-,TRBJ2-4,TRBV29-1,CSVAETLAKNIQYF,TGCAGCGTTGCAGAAACACTAGCCAAAAACATTCAGTACTTC
-,TRBD2,TRBJ2-7,TRBV27,CASRLTSGSYEQYF,TGTGCCAGCAGGCTGACTAGCGGGAGCTACGAGCAGTACTTC
once,-,TRBJ2-7,TRBV14,CASSQLRSKSSYEQYF,TGTGCCAGCAGCCAACTACGATCGAAAAGCTCCTACGAGCAGTACTTC
once,-,TRBJ2-1,TRBV4-2,CASSQVSFGDNEQFF,TGTGCCAGCAGCCAAGTGTCTTTTGGGGACAATGAGCAGTTCTTC
-,-,TRBJ1-4,TRBV5-5,CASSLSLGRFNEKLFF,TGTGCCAGCAGCTTAAGTCTGGGAAGGTTTAATGAAAAACTGTTTTTT
-,-,TRBJ2-5,TRBV6-6,CASSYGLRETQYF,TGTGCCAGCAGTTACGGTCTAAGAGAGACCCAGTACTTC
-,TRBD1,TRBJ2-5,TRBV5-8,CASSLGDRGLQETQYF,TGTGCCAGCAGCTTAGGCGACAGGGGGCTCCAAGAGACCCAGTACTTC
-,TRBD2,TRBJ2-1,TRBV6-5,CASSYSALAVYNEQFF,TGTGCCAGCAGTTACTCCGCGCTAGCGGTGTACAATGAGCAGTTCTTC
-,-,TRBJ1-4,TRBV13,CASSLGLPGEKLFF,TGTGCCAGCAGCTTGGGACTCCCCGGTGAAAAACTGTTTTTT
-,-,TRBJ1-1,TRBV6-1,CASSDPLNTEAFF,TGTGCCAGCAGTGATCCCTTGAACACTGAAGCTTTCTTT
-,-,TRBJ1-1,TRBV6-5,CASSYTRLNTEAFF,TGTGCCAGCAGTTACACCCGATTGAACACTGAAGCTTTCTTT
-,-,TRBJ2-1,TRBV19,CASSAWDFSYNEQFF,TGTGCCAGTAGTGCATGGGACTTCTCCTACAATGAGCAGTTCTTC
-,TRBD2,TRBJ2-7,TRBV7-6,CASSLDPGTSAGGSYEQYF,TGTGCCAGCAGCTTAGACCCCGGGACCTCCGCGGGAGGCTCCTACGAGCAGTACTTC
-,-,TRBJ1-2,TRBV6-6,CASSYLRSLGGYTF,TGTGCCAGCAGTTACCTTAGATCCCTGGGTGGCTACACCTTC
-,-,TRBJ1-5,TRBV9,CASSVGGEDQPQHF,TGTGCCAGCAGCGTAGGGGGGGAGGATCAGCCCCAGCATTTT
once,-,TRBJ1-1,TRBV30,CAWSTVLSNTEAFF,TGTGCCTGGAGCACGGTTTTGTCTAACACTGAAGCTTTCTTT
few,-,TRBJ2-7,TRBV6-6,CASSYVLPHRYEQYF,TGTGCCAGCAGTTACGTGTTACCACATCGCTACGAGCAGTACTTC
-,TRBD1,TRBJ2-3,TRBV4-1,CASSQGTGLLTDTQYF,TGCGCCAGCAGCCAAGGGACAGGGCTCCTCACAGATACGCAGTATTTT
-,TRBD1,TRBJ1-2,TRBV27,CASRKYRGTDGYTF,TGTGCCAGCAGGAAATACAGGGGAACCGATGGCTACACCTTC
-,TRBD1,TRBJ1-1,TRBV2,CASRLSTGRSTEAFF,TGTGCCAGCAGACTTTCGACAGGGAGGAGCACTGAAGCTTTCTTT
-,-,TRBJ2-7,TRBV5-1,CASSLVPGLLYF,TGCGCCAGCAGCTTGGTCCCCGGGCTTCTCTACTTC
-,TRBD2,TRBJ2-7,TRBV11-2,CASSLREVISYEQYF,TGTGCCAGCAGCTTACGGGAGGTAATTTCCTACGAGCAGTACTTC
once,-,TRBJ1-1,TRBV21-1,CASSKLDPGIGVTEAFF,TGTGCCAGCAGCAAATTGGACCCGGGAATCGGGGTAACTGAAGCTTTCTTT
-,TRBD1,TRBJ2-7,TRBV20-1,CSATTGGSQYF,TGCAGTGCTACCACAGGGGGCTCGCAGTACTTC
-,TRBD1,TRBJ1-6,TRBV12-5,CASGSPDRAGGSPLHF,TGTGCTAGTGGTTCCCCAGACAGGGCCGGTGGTTCACCCCTCCACTTT
-,TRBD2,TRBJ2-1,TRBV6-5,CAGREGTSYNEQFF,TGTGCCGGCAGGGAGGGGACTTCCTACAATGAGCAGTTCTTC
-,TRBD2,TRBJ2-1,TRBV4-2,CASSQTSGRRYNEQFF,TGTGCCAGCAGCCAAACTAGCGGGAGGAGGTACAATGAGCAGTTCTTC
-,TRBD1,TRBJ1-2,TRBV12-3/TRBV12-4,CASSLQGADGYTF,TGTGCCAGCAGTTTACAGGGGGCGGATGGCTACACCTTC